The next 8 T cell receptor beta chains were all read from a single sample in a study of T-cell reconstitution after alpha-beta-depleted transplantation in children. Unique molecular identifiers were used to barcode this TCRbeta library. TCRdb used MiXCR to reprocess the PCR reads, holding one entry per CDR3 protein. The sample holds under 450,000 distinct CDR3 sequences; around 15% are singletons and the top ten take 25% to 35%. Sequenced here: PBMCs, mostly from graft donor cells, sampled 360 days after TCRalphabeta/CD19-depleted stem cell transplant. All receptors come from a boy less than two years old who had a stem cell transplant for Wiskott-Aldrich syndrome, so the T cells may come from the graft donor.

This clonotype has a handful of counts. V usage is TRBV6-4 and J usage is TRBJ2-1; TRBD1 agrees at 7 bases. V gave up 2 bases and J gave up 14 bases; unmatched junction bases: 9. The length of the CDR3 is 13 residues. CDR1 is MRHNA and CDR2 is SNTAGT in the germline V gene. This chain's CDR3 is CASSDRAQGMKFF. As DNA, the CDR3 is TGTGCCAGCAGTGACCGGGCACAGGGGATGAAGTTCTTC.

The chain has TRBV20-1 and TRBJ2-1, with TRBD1 as a possible D gene (6 bases). Germline values: CDR1 DFQATT, CDR2 SNEGSKA (reference sequence). V shed 2 bases and J shed 9 bases, with 14 bases lying between them. The CDR3 loop spans 13 amino acids. CDR3 amino acids: CSARNRVGGEQFF. CDR3 bases: TGCAGTGCTAGAAACAGGGTAGGCGGTGAGCAGTTCTTC.

This clonotype has just a few counts. This rearrangement joins TRBV4-2 to TRBJ2-5; 13 bases match TRBD2. The CDR3 spans 17 residues. J was trimmed by 4 bases and V by 1 base; bases with no gene match: 6. Germline-derived CDR1 and CDR2 are LGHNA and YNFKEQ. DNA of the CDR3: TGTGCCAGCAGCCAAGCCGGGACTAGCGGGGAACGAGAGACCCAGTACTTC. Translation gives CASSQAGTSGERETQYF.

In this sample, this clonotype turned up many times. The V and J genes are TRBV3-1 and TRBJ2-1, with 13 positions matching TRBD2. Trimming cost V 0 bases and J 6 bases; bases outside gene matches: 17. Looked up from germline, CDR1 is LGHDT and CDR2 is YNNKEL (reference sequence). The CDR3 runs 21 residues. The CDR3 reads CASSQDPIAPGLAGKVNEQFF. CDR3 coding DNA: TGTGCCAGCAGCCAAGACCCGATTGCGCCGGGACTAGCGGGGAAGGTCAATGAGCAGTTCTTC.

The chain has TRBV12-3 or TRBV12-4 and TRBJ2-7; 10 nucleotides line up with TRBD1. V was pared by 6 bases and J by 4 bases, with 12 bases of the junction left unmatched. The CDR3 sequence is 16 residues long. DNA for the CDR3: TGTGCCAGCAGCCCCGAATACCGGGACAGGGGTTACGAGCAGTACTTC. Translating gives CASSPEYRDRGYEQYF.

In this sample, this clonotype turned up a few times. This chain uses TRBV18 with TRBJ2-3, with 8 bases matching TRBD2. With V trimmed by 1 base and J by 6 bases, 12 bases remained unmatched. CDR1 and CDR2 (germline): KGHSH, LQKENI. The CDR3 runs 17 residues. The CDR3 DNA sequence: TGTGCCAGCTCACCACGAGAGCCAGCGGGAGAGGCGGATACGCAGTATTTT. Translation: CASSPREPAGEADTQYF.

In its sample, this clonotype was seen a few times. The genes are TRBV10-3 and TRBJ2-1, with D perhaps TRBD1 (5 bases). The CDR3 is 13 residues long. The germline V and J ends were trimmed by 4 bases and 8 bases, with 12 bases remaining between them. Looked up from germline, CDR1 is ENHRY and CDR2 is SYGVKD. CDR3 sequence reads: CAISGQGSDEQFF. CDR3 DNA sequence: TGTGCCATCAGTGGCCAGGGTTCTGATGAGCAGTTCTTC.

This clonotype was picked up a small number of times. The chain joins TRBV12-3 or TRBV12-4 to TRBJ1-4, with D perhaps matching TRBD1 (5 bases). The CDR3 spans 14 residues. Trimming took off 2 bases at V and 6 bases at J, with 10 bases between the two ends. The CDR3 spells CASSLPQGDEKLFF. CDR3 DNA: TGTGCCAGCAGTTTACCGCAGGGTGATGAAAAACTGTTTTTT.